This TCR beta chain was sequenced in a study of blood T cell repertoires in COVID-19. The overall study: The United States, Italy and Spain were the sources of the acute and convalescent COVID-19 samples.

The data were produced by immunoSEQ multiplex PCR, yet TCRdb's version contains in-frame clones alone and is incomplete. This sample carries about 250,000 clones, around 80% of them seen once, and the ten largest clones take 5.7%. This TCR was sampled from a man at least 80 years old with acute or convalescent COVID-19. What was sequenced was peripheral blood.

Here the CDR3 reads CASRREGNSPLHF. As DNA, the CDR3 is TGCGCCTCCCGACGGGAGGGGAATTCACCCCTCCACTTT. The rearrangement joins TRBV10-2 to TRBJ1-6, with D possibly being TRBD1 (5 bases). Trimming took off 11 bases at V and 7 bases at J, with 15 bases between the two ends. The germline V gene encodes CDR1 WSHSY and CDR2 SAAADI. This CDR3 spans 13 amino acids.